This T cell receptor (beta chain) is drawn from a study of blood T cell repertoires in COVID-19. As for the study in general: Spain, Italy and the United States supplied samples that represented acute and convalescent COVID-19. Sample material is recorded as cDNA or gDNA derived from T cells, B-cell-depleted T cells, or PBMCs.

Per the study methods: Amplifying reference gene primers gave estimates of nucleated cell counts. The repertoire was sequenced with immunoSEQ multiplex PCR; TCRdb's copy has only in-frame clones and lacks some. V and J calls and clone size come straight from that table; D and trimming were deduced from the DNA. The profile shows fewer than 130,000 clones, around 87% of them singletons. Sequenced material: peripheral blood. The TCR comes from a woman older than 75 with acute or convalescent COVID-19.

The CDR3 reads CASSSRGRGGSYEQYF. CDR3 DNA: TGTGCCAGTAGTTCCCGCGGGCGGGGAGGATCCTACGAGCAGTACTTC. The gene calls are TRBV19 and TRBJ2-7, with D perhaps TRBD2 (6 bases). The CDR3 consists of 16 residues. Germline V gene sequence: CDR1 LNHDA, CDR2 SQIVND (reference sequence). With 5 bases removed from V and 1 base from J, the gap between germline ends came to 18 bases. Together with reference TRBV19 and TRBJ2-7, the CDR3 gives the full variable domain: DGGITQSPKYLFRKEGQNVTLSCEQNLNHDAMYWYRQDPGQGLRLIYYSQIVNDFQKGDIAEGYSVSREKKESFPLTVTSAQKNPTAFYLCASSSRGRGGSYEQYFGPGTRLTVT.